This TCR beta chain derives from a study of T-cell memory formation after mild COVID-19. General study findings and limits: The study found balanced CD4/CD8 in clones contracting day 15 to 85 and a CD4+ lean in later expanders. Within pre-infection memory, some responding clones were found, suggesting cross-reactive memory joined.

TCRdb reprocessed the 5' RACE reads via MiXCR and lists one record per CDR3 protein. The sample yields approximately 230,000 distinct CDR3 sequences, roughly 15% seen once. Germline V gene lookup returns CDR1 DFQATT and CDR2 SNEGSKA (reference sequence). V shed 0 bases and J 5 bases; nucleotides not matched to a gene: 7. The CDR3 contains 15 residues. A word on this clonotype: Antigen: not known.

The chain recombines TRBV20-1 with TRBJ2-3; 8 nucleotides agree with TRBD1. The receptor was derived from a man in his late teens or twenties who had mild COVID-19 (a few samples of this study predate the infection). Cell type and time point are not known. The specimen sequenced was PBMCs or a T cell subset sorted from them (not recorded which). The CDR3 region has the DNA TGCAGTGCTAGAGATCCCAGGGGGCGCGGAGATACGCAGTATTTT. Translating gives CSARDPRGRGDTQYF.